This T cell receptor beta chain was retrieved from a study of CD8 T cells in Susac syndrome. With random hexamers, reverse transcription was performed on about 0.5 to 1 ug of RNA. Multiplex PCR with immunoSEQ amplified the TCR beta CDR3 across 54 Vbeta and 13 Jbeta. TCRdb processed the immunoSEQ multiplex PCR reads anew with MiXCR; each CDR3 protein has one entry. The table includes 210,000 or so distinct CDR3 sequences, about 94% detected once. Fulfillment of recently defined diagnostic criteria for definite or probable disease was shown by the patients with Susac syndrome. The sequencing sample was made of CD4+ T cells from PBMCs. The clonotype originates from a human donor with Susac syndrome.

The CDR3 DNA reads TGTGCCTGGAGCCAAGAAGTAAATGAGCAGTTCTTC. As protein: CAWSQEVNEQFF. The chain is built from TRBV30 and TRBJ2-1; D is uncertain. The CDR3 spans 12 residues. Germline V gives CDR1 GTSNPN, CDR2 SVGIG (reference sequence). Trimming took 3 bases from V and 7 from J, leaving 10 bases between them.